This entry lists 6 T cell receptor beta chains sequenced from one sample in a study of T-cell reconstitution after alpha-beta-depleted transplantation in children. Preparing the TCRbeta library involved the use of unique molecular identifiers. TCRdb redid the calling of the PCR reads with MiXCR, one entry per CDR3 protein. The sample shows roughly 490,000 distinct CDR3 sequences, about 10% of them seen only once. This sample comprised PBMCs, mostly from graft donor cells, obtained 180 days after TCRalphabeta/CD19-depleted stem cell transplant. The receptors here all came from a female patient aged 2-10 years who had a stem cell transplant for aplastic anemia, so the T cells may come from the graft donor.

This clonotype has just a few counts. The J gene is TRBJ2-1, the V gene TRBV4-3; D remains unclear. The CDR3 loop spans 15 amino acids. Deletions cut 1 base from V and 2 bases from J, with 9 bases between. Germline loops: CDR1 LGHNA, CDR2 YSLEER. This CDR3 is CASSQGFGTYNEQFF. In nucleotides, the CDR3 is TGCGCCAGCAGCCAAGGTTTCGGAACCTACAATGAGCAGTTCTTC.

The chain couples TRBV7-2 to TRBJ2-1; 8 positions agree with TRBD2. Germline V gene lookup returns CDR1 SGHTA and CDR2 FQGNSA. J was trimmed by 7 bases and V by 2 bases; bases with no gene match: 10. The CDR3 consists of 16 residues. The CDR3 is CASSLQAGGGGNEQFF. CDR3 coding DNA: TGTGCCAGCAGCTTACAGGCGGGAGGTGGGGGGAATGAGCAGTTCTTC. The entire variable domain, with the rest obtained from reference TRBV7-2 and TRBJ2-1, is as follows: GAGVSQSPSNKVTEKGKDVELRCDPISGHTALYWYRQSLGQGLEFLIYFQGNSAPDKSGLPSDRFSAERTGGSVSTLTIQRTQQEDSAVYLCASSLQAGGGGNEQFFGPGTRLTVL.

This clonotype was detected a few times. The CDR3 DNA is TGCAGTGCTAACACGGGCCAGTCCTACGAGCAGTACTTC. This codes for CSANTGQSYEQYF. V usage is TRBV20-1 and J usage is TRBJ2-7; D is undetermined. The CDR3 totals 13 residues. V lost 4 bases, J lost 1 base, and 11 bases lay in between. Looked up from germline, CDR1 is DFQATT and CDR2 is SNEGSKA (reference sequence).

This clonotype has only a few counts. This chain uses TRBV2 with TRBJ2-7, with D possibly TRBD1 on 5 matching bases. Germline CDR1 SNHLY, CDR2 FYNNEI. V was pared by 6 bases and J by 3 bases, with 9 bases between. The CDR3 sequence is 12 residues long. CDR3 sequence reads: CASRTVVYEQYF. Here the CDR3 DNA reads TGTGCCAGCAGGACAGTCGTCTACGAGCAGTACTTC.

This clonotype came up a few times. V usage is TRBV5-1 and J usage is TRBJ2-4; tentatively, D is TRBD2 (6 bases). With 4 bases removed from V and 5 bases from J, the gap between germline ends came to 19 bases. This CDR3 region has 16 residues. Per the germline V gene, CDR1 is SGHRS and CDR2 is YFSETQ. CDR3: CASSVNPREQQNIQYF. CDR3 bases: TGCGCCAGCAGCGTAAATCCCCGGGAGCAACAAAACATTCAGTACTTC.

A few counts support this clonotype. This chain uses TRBV20-1 with TRBJ2-7; perhaps TRBD2 as D (6 bases). The CDR3 extends over 12 amino acids. Germline assignment: CDR1 DFQATT and CDR2 SNEGSKA (reference sequence). The germline V and J ends were trimmed by 3 bases and 5 bases, with 11 bases remaining between them. CDR3 nucleotides: TGCAGTGCTAGCGGGAGTCTCCACGAGCAGTACTTC. Amino acid sequence: CSASGSLHEQYF.